This TCR beta chain is drawn from a study of blood T cell repertoires in COVID-19. The J segment lost 6 bases and the V segment lost 2 bases, leaving 1 base of the junction unmatched. Germline V gene sequence: CDR1 LGHDT, CDR2 YNNKEL (reference sequence). This CDR3 comprises 14 residues. Generated by immunoSEQ multiplex PCR, the TCRdb table keeps only in-frame clones and is missing some. This sample has some 350,000 clones, with about 89% found just once. Specimen: peripheral blood. The chain combines TRBV3-1 (or the pseudogene TRBV3-2) with TRBJ2-4, with 10 bases that match TRBD1. This TCR was recovered from a woman aged 30 to 39 with COVID-19, enrolled during active disease. The CDR3 nucleotides read TGTGCCAGCAGCCAATGGGACAGGGGAAACATTCAGTACTTC. It encodes CASSQWDRGNIQYF.